Each of the 24 T cell receptor beta chains below was sequenced from the same sample in a study of shared clonotypes between healthy human individuals. Clones were sequenced by immunoSEQ multiplex PCR, and TCRdb holds only the in-frame ones, with some missing. The table includes 2 million or so clones, 90% to 95% detected once. Specimen: naive CD4+ T cells sorted from blood. Subset: CD45RA+ positively selected. The receptors were sampled from a man aged 18-30 years in good health.

The V gene is TRBV4-3, the J gene TRBJ2-7, with D perhaps TRBD1 (5 bases). With 0 bases removed from V and 2 bases from J, the gap between germline ends came to 26 bases. In germline, CDR1 is LGHNA, CDR2 YSLEER. The CDR3 has 20 amino acids. The CDR3 spells CASSQEYLSWGQVLPYEQYF. CDR3 sequence (DNA): TGCGCCAGCAGCCAAGAATATCTCTCGTGGGGCCAAGTACTTCCCTACGAGCAGTACTTC.

The chain recombines TRBV28 with TRBJ2-1; 10 nucleotides agree with TRBD1. The CDR3 length is 15 residues. The V gene end was trimmed by 5 bases and the J gene end by 4 bases; junction bases not matched to a gene: 5. The germline CDR1 and CDR2 sequences are MDHEN and SYDVKM. The CDR3 here is CASSATGQGYNEQFF. CDR3 DNA: TGTGCCAGCAGTGCTACGGGACAGGGGTACAATGAGCAGTTCTTC.

This clone was seen a single time. This rearrangement joins TRBV7-6 to TRBJ1-1, with D hard to call. The CDR3 is 13 residues long. Germline CDR1 reads SGHVS; CDR2 reads FNYEAQ. Trimming removed 4 bases from V and 1 base from J, with 7 bases in between. In DNA form, the CDR3 reads TGTGCCAGCAGCTCGGCGGAGAACACTGAAGCTTTCTTT. This sequence encodes CASSSAENTEAFF.

The chain carries TRBV10-3 and TRBJ1-2; 7 bases are a match to TRBD1. After removal of 6 bases from V and 9 bases from J, the junction contained 7 bases not matched to a gene. Germline V gives CDR1 ENHRY, CDR2 SYGVKD. This CDR3 is 12 amino acids long. CDR3 in amino acids: CAISEDRKSYTF. In nucleotides, the CDR3 is TGTGCCATCAGCGAGGACAGGAAGAGCTACACCTTC.

The chain combines TRBV6-5 with TRBJ2-2, with 9 positions matching TRBD2. Trimming cost V 8 bases and J 5 bases; bases outside gene matches: 9. CDR1 is MNHEY and CDR2 is SVGAGI in the germline V gene. This CDR3 contains 15 residues. The DNA for the CDR3 is TGTGCCAGCGGATTAGCGGGAGTTGGTACCGGGGAGCTGTTTTTT. Translating it yields CASGLAGVGTGELFF.

V and J are TRBV29-1 and TRBJ2-7, with 10 bases fitting TRBD1. Germline V lookup: CDR1 SQVTM, CDR2 ANQGSEA. The CDR3 is made up of 14 amino acids. Losses at the gene ends were 1 base for V and 7 bases for J; bases not matched to a gene: 7. CDR3 residues: CSVEGRQGASEQYF. The CDR3 bases are TGCAGCGTTGAAGGTCGACAGGGGGCTTCTGAGCAGTACTTC.

The rearrangement links TRBV2 to TRBJ1-5; no clear D. Germline CDR1 and CDR2: SNHLY and FYNNEI. This CDR3 region has 13 residues. The V gene lost 6 bases and the J gene lost 3 bases, with 9 bases spanning the gap. This chain's CDR3 is CASSRTDNQPQHF. The CDR3 DNA sequence: TGTGCCAGCAGCCGGACTGACAATCAGCCCCAGCATTTT. The full variable domain, in which reference TRBV2 and TRBJ1-5 provide the parts outside the CDR3, is EPEVTQTPSHQVTQMGQEVILRCVPISNHLYFYWYRQILGQKVEFLVSFYNNEISEKSEIFDDQFSVERPDGSNFTLKIRSTKLEDSAMYFCASSRTDNQPQHFGDGTRLSIL.

The chain recombines TRBV10-3 with TRBJ2-2; no clear D. CDR3 length: 16 amino acids. V was trimmed by 4 bases and J by 0 bases, leaving 12 bases between them. From germline, CDR1 is ENHRY and CDR2 SYGVKD. This CDR3 is CAISGRSVTNTGELFF. As DNA, the CDR3 is TGTGCCATCAGTGGTAGGTCAGTTACGAACACCGGGGAGCTGTTTTTT.

On this clone itself: The same CDR3 arises from other DNA sequences in this sample as well. The V gene is TRBV5-1, the J gene TRBJ2-1, with 10 bases aligning to TRBD1. The germline V gene encodes CDR1 SGHRS and CDR2 YFSETQ. The CDR3 spans 15 residues. The J segment lost 5 bases and the V segment lost 0 bases, leaving 2 bases of the junction unmatched. The CDR3 protein is CASSLGGTGDNEQFF. The CDR3 region has the DNA TGCGCCAGCAGCTTGGGAGGGACAGGGGACAATGAGCAGTTCTTC.

The rearrangement joins TRBV11-2 to TRBJ2-7; D not certain. V was cut by 1 base and J by 2 bases, with 9 bases left in between. Looked up from germline, CDR1 is SGHAT and CDR2 is FQNNGV. The CDR3 runs to 14 residues. This CDR3 reads CASSLGGKTYEQYF. The CDR3 DNA is TGTGCCAGCAGCTTAGGGGGTAAAACCTACGAGCAGTACTTC.

This clone was picked up one time. The missing conserved phenylalanine or tryptophan at the end of this CDR3 makes a read error likely. The chain is built from TRBV5-1 and TRBJ2-2; maybe TRBD1 (6 bases). This CDR3 is built from 15 residues. V was pared by 1 base and J by 0 bases, with 7 bases between. From germline, CDR1 is SGHRS and CDR2 YFSETQ. CDR3 DNA sequence: TGCGCCAGCAGCTTGACAGGGTCGAACACCGGGGAGCTGTTTTCT. Its translation: CASSLTGSNTGELFS.

This clone was detected only once. The chain has TRBV6-1 and TRBJ1-1; TRBD1 agrees at 9 bases. The V gene's germline CDR1 is MNHNS and CDR2 SASEGT. The CDR3 length is 14 residues. V shed 3 bases, J shed 4 bases, and the junction held 3 bases outside the gene matches. CDR3 residues: CASSEDRGGTEAFF. In nucleotides, the CDR3 is TGTGCCAGCAGTGAGGACAGGGGAGGCACTGAAGCTTTCTTT.

The DNA for the CDR3 is TGTGCCAGCAGTTTACCCGGGACAGACAATCAGCCCCAGCATTTT. Protein: CASSLPGTDNQPQHF. The V and J genes are TRBV28 and TRBJ1-5, with TRBD1 matching 7 bases. The V gene end was trimmed by 2 bases and the J gene end by 3 bases; junction bases not matched to a gene: 4. The CDR3 is 15 amino acids. CDR1 and CDR2 (germline): MDHEN, SYDVKM.

The V gene is TRBV13, the J gene TRBJ1-4; possible D gene TRBD1, 6 bases. From germline, CDR1 is PRHDT and CDR2 FYEKMQ (reference sequence). V was shortened by 6 bases and J by 4 bases, with 12 bases between the two germline ends. The CDR3 totals 14 residues. This chain's CDR3 is CASSPDRYNEKLFF. CDR3 DNA sequence: TGTGCCAGCAGTCCGGACAGATATAATGAAAAACTGTTTTTT.

The chain carries TRBV10-3 and TRBJ2-5; D is undetermined. The CDR3 is 12 residues long. V was trimmed by 8 bases and J by 0 bases, leaving 7 bases between them. Germline CDR1 ENHRY, CDR2 SYGVKD. The CDR3 coding sequence is TGTGCCATCGGGCGCCACCAAGAGACCCAGTACTTC. It specifies CAIGRHQETQYF.

The chain recombines TRBV28 with TRBJ2-7; 7 nucleotides agree with TRBD1. The CDR3 is made up of 15 amino acids. Germline loops: CDR1 MDHEN, CDR2 SYDVKM. Trimming cost V 5 bases and J 4 bases; bases outside gene matches: 11. CDR3 loop: CASSRKGAYVYEQYF. The CDR3 nucleotides are TGTGCCAGCAGTAGGAAGGGGGCGTACGTTTACGAGCAGTACTTC.

This chain connects TRBV30 to TRBJ1-2; perhaps TRBD1 as D (5 bases). The CDR3 is 11 residues long. The germline V gene encodes CDR1 GTSNPN and CDR2 SVGIG (reference sequence). The V end lost 3 bases, the J end lost 8 bases, and 10 bases lay between the germline ends. The CDR3 reads CAWSRVGGYTF. The CDR3 region has the DNA TGTGCCTGGAGCAGGGTGGGAGGCTACACCTTC.

The rearrangement links TRBV30 to TRBJ2-4; D not certain. CDR3 length equals 15 residues. V was clipped by 2 bases and J by 0 bases, with 11 bases between them. Germline loops: CDR1 GTSNPN, CDR2 SVGIG (reference sequence). CDR3 coding DNA: TGTGCCTGGAGTATGCAGGAAATAGCCAAAAACATTCAGTACTTC. Translation gives CAWSMQEIAKNIQYF.

The chain is built from TRBV27 and TRBJ2-7, with TRBD2 identical over 8 bases. The germline V gene encodes CDR1 MNHEY and CDR2 SMNVEV (reference sequence). V lost 2 bases, J lost 5 bases, and 8 bases stayed unmatched. CDR3 length: 15 amino acids. DNA of the CDR3: TGTGCCAGCAGTTTAAACGGGAGGGCCTTGGACGAGCAGTACTTC. Translated, it gives CASSLNGRALDEQYF.

The chain couples TRBV7-8 to TRBJ1-5; possibly TRBD1 for D (5 bases). CDR1 and CDR2 (germline): SGHVS, FQNEAQ. V lost 1 base to trimming and J lost 1 base, with 11 bases between them. The CDR3 is 16 amino acids. The CDR3 sequence: CASSLEAGRSNQPQHF. The CDR3 nucleotides are TGTGCCAGCAGCTTAGAGGCAGGGAGGAGCAATCAGCCCCAGCATTTT.

This clone came up once. The rearrangement uses TRBV4-1 and TRBJ1-6, with D possibly TRBD1 on 6 matching bases. Trimming took 4 bases from V and 6 from J, leaving 16 bases between them. Germline lookup yields CDR1 MGHRA and CDR2 YSYEKL. CDR3 size: 16 residues. The CDR3 coding sequence is TGCGCCAGCAGCCTAGCATATGAAGGGGGTAATTCACCCCTCCACTTT. It is translated as CASSLAYEGGNSPLHF.

The chain is built from TRBV18 and TRBJ1-4; tentative D call: TRBD1 (6 bases). In germline, CDR1 is KGHSH, CDR2 LQKENI. V lost 3 bases, J lost 8 bases, and 10 bases lay in between. The CDR3 consists of 13 residues. The CDR3 reads CASSPGQIEKLFF. The DNA for the CDR3 is TGTGCCAGCTCACCCGGACAGATCGAAAAACTGTTTTTT.

The chain has TRBV2 and TRBJ1-5; 8 bases agree with TRBD1. Unmatched junction bases numbered 7, after V lost 6 bases and J lost 3 bases. Per the germline V gene, CDR1 is SNHLY and CDR2 is FYNNEI. There are 15 residues in the CDR3. The CDR3 is CASSPGQVDNQPQHF. The CDR3 DNA follows: TGTGCCAGCAGCCCGGGACAGGTGGACAATCAGCCCCAGCATTTT.

As to this clone: This sample also contains other DNA sequences that code for the same CDR3. The chain employs TRBV6-1 and TRBJ2-7, with 12 bases matching TRBD2. The CDR3 sequence is 14 residues long. CDR1 MNHNS and CDR2 SASEGT come from the germline V gene. Unmatched junction bases numbered 3, after V lost 5 bases and J lost 4 bases. The CDR3 reads CASSLAGGPYEQYF. The CDR3 bases are TGTGCCAGCAGTCTAGCGGGAGGGCCTTACGAGCAGTACTTC.